This T cell receptor beta chain was identified during a study of T-cell memory formation after mild COVID-19. Barcoded TCR alpha and TCR beta cDNA libraries with UMIs came from 5'RACE using constant-segment primers. Each CDR3 protein gets one entry after TCRdb re-called the 5' RACE reads with MiXCR. The repertoire holds over 350,000 distinct CDR3 sequences, with 24% as singletons. This clonotype occurred a few times. Antigen: not known. Since the CDR3 does not end with the conserved phenylalanine or tryptophan, this likely comes from a read error. Because the CDR3's place on the DNA is in doubt, the DNA is left out and the CDR3 is given as listed by TCRdb. Ends included, the CDR3 has 12 residues. The germline gives CDR1 MNHGY, CDR2 SVAAGI. Notes on the study in general: Memory cells collected pre-infection included some clones that later responded, suggesting cross-reactive memory joined. Of the contracting clones, CD4+ ones lay mainly in CM and EM, and CD8+ ones in EMRA.

The specimen sequenced was PBMCs or a T cell subset sorted from them (not recorded which). This sequence originates from an adult woman who had mild COVID-19 (a few samples of this study predate the infection). Cell type and time point are not known. The V and J genes are TRBV6-9 and TRBJ2-7; the D call of TRBD2 is as the table states it, not checked on the DNA. Here the CDR3 reads CASSLSSRGRSL.